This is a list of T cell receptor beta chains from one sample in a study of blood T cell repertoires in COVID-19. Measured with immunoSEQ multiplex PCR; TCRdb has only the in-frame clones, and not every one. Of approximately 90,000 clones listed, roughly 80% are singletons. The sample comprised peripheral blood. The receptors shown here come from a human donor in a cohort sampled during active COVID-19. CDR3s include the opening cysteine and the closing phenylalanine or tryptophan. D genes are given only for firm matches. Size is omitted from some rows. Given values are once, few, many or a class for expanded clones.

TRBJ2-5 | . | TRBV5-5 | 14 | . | CASSLARGPETQYF | TGTGCCAGCAGCTTGGCCAGGGGTCCGGAGACCCAGTACTTC
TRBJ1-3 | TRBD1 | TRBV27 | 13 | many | CASSGDRANTIYF | TGTGCCAGCAGTGGGGACAGGGCAAACACCATATATTTT
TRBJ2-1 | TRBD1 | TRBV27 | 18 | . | CASSLSPGQGITYNEQFF | TGTGCCAGCAGTTTATCCCCGGGACAGGGTATCACCTACAATGAGCAGTTCTTC
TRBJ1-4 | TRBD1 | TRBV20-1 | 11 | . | CSARARDRVFF | TGCAGTGCTAGAGCCCGGGACAGGGTGTTTTTT
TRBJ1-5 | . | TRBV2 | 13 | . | CASSEGSGQPQHF | TGTGCCAGCAGCGAAGGAAGCGGTCAGCCCCAGCATTTT
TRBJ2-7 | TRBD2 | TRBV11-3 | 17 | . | CASSLGSGAGGTYEQYF | TGTGCCAGCAGCTTGGGCTCGGGAGCGGGGGGAACCTACGAGCAGTACTTC
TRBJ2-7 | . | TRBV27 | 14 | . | CASGPTGPSYEQYF | TGTGCCAGCGGCCCGACAGGACCATCCTACGAGCAGTACTTC
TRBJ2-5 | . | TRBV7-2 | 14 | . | CASSLASAQETQYF | TGTGCCAGCAGCTTAGCGAGCGCCCAAGAGACCCAGTACTTC
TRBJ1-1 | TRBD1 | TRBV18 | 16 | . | CASSPQPGGVNTEAFF | TGTGCCAGCTCGCCCCAACCAGGGGGAGTGAACACTGAAGCTTTCTTT
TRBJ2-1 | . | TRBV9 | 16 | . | CASSVFGTPSYNEQFF | TGTGCCAGCAGCGTATTTGGGACACCTTCCTACAATGAGCAGTTCTTC
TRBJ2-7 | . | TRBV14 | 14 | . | CASSQDEGRREQYF | TGTGCCAGCAGCCAAGACGAGGGCCGGAGGGAGCAGTACTTC
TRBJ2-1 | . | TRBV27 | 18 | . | CASSLSSSFKSSYNEQFF | TGTGCCAGCAGTTTATCGAGTAGCTTCAAATCTAGTTACAATGAGCAGTTCTTC
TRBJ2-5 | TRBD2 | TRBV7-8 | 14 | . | CASSLTSGKGTQYF | TGTGCCAGCAGCCTGACTAGCGGGAAAGGGACCCAGTACTTC
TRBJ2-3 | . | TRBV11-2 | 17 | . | CASSRGRGATSTDTQYF | TGTGCCAGCAGCCGAGGTCGGGGGGCCACTAGCACAGATACGCAGTATTTT
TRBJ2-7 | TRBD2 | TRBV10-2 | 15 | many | CASSEALAGGHEQYF | TGCGCCAGCAGTGAAGCTCTAGCGGGAGGGCACGAGCAGTACTTC
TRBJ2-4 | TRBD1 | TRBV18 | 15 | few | CASSGTGEAKNIQYF | TGTGCCAGCTCGGGGACAGGGGAGGCCAAAAACATTCAGTACTTC
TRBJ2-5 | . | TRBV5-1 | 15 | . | CASSLSGDVSETQYF | TGCGCCAGCAGCTTGTCGGGAGACGTTTCGGAGACCCAGTACTTC
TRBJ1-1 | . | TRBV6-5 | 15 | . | CASSKRLRGNTEAFF | TGTGCCAGCAGCAAAAGACTCAGGGGGAACACTGAAGCTTTCTTT
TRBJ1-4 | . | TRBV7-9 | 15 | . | CASSLLSGSNEKLFF | TGTGCCAGCAGCTTACTCTCAGGGTCTAATGAAAAACTGTTTTTT
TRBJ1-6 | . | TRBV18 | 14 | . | CASSSRSYNSPLHF | TGTGCCAGCTCCTCCAGGTCCTATAATTCACCCCTCCACTTT
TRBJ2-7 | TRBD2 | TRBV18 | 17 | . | CASSPGTSGGHPREQYF | TGTGCCAGCTCGCCCGGGACTAGCGGGGGCCATCCCCGCGAGCAGTACTTC
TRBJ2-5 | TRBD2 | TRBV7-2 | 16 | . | CASSLSGAGGGETQYF | TGTGCCAGCAGCTTATCAGGAGCGGGAGGCGGGGAGACCCAGTACTTC
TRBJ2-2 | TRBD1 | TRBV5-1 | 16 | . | CASSLAGTGGTGELFF | TGCGCCAGCAGCTTGGCCGGGACAGGGGGCACCGGGGAGCTGTTTTTT
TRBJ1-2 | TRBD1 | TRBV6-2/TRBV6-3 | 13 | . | CASSWGQYYGYTF | TGTGCCAGCAGTTGGGGACAGTACTATGGCTACACCTTC
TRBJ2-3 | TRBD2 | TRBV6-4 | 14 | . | CASSRTSERYTQYF | TGTGCCAGCAGCCGGACTAGTGAAAGGTATACGCAGTATTTT
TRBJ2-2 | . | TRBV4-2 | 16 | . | CASSQDRGENTGELFF | TGTGCCAGCAGCCAAGATCGAGGCGAGAACACCGGGGAGCTGTTTTTT
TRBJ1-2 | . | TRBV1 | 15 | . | CTSSQRQRSNYGYTF | TGCACCAGCAGCCAAAGACAGAGGTCTAACTATGGCTACACCTTC
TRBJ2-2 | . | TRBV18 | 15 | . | CASSPKQGNTGELFF | TGTGCCAGCTCACCAAAACAGGGGAACACCGGGGAGCTGTTTTTT
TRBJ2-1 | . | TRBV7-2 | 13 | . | CASSPRRGAEQFF | TGTGCCAGCAGCCCGCGGCGTGGAGCTGAGCAGTTCTTC
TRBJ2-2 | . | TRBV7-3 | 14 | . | CASSLLAGGGELFF | TGTGCCAGCAGCTTACTAGCCGGGGGCGGGGAGCTGTTTTTT
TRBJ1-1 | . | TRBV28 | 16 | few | CASIGAKVGGYTEAFF | TGTGCCAGCATTGGGGCCAAAGTGGGGGGATACACTGAAGCTTTCTTT
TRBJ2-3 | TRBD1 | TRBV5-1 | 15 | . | CASSLEGQGTDTQYF | TGCGCCAGCAGCTTGGAGGGACAGGGGACAGATACGCAGTATTTT
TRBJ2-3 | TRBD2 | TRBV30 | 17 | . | CAWSVAGGPGITDTQYF | TGTGCCTGGAGTGTAGCGGGAGGGCCGGGTATCACAGATACGCAGTATTTT
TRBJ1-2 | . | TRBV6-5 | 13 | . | CASRFPGTRGYTF | TGTGCCAGCAGATTCCCCGGGACAAGAGGCTACACCTTC
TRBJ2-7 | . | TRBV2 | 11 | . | CASRVLGGQYF | TGTGCCAGCCGGGTACTCGGGGGGCAGTACTTC
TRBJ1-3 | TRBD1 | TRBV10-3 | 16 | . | CAISEGQGVKGNTIYF | TGTGCCATCAGTGAAGGGCAGGGGGTAAAAGGAAACACCATATATTTT
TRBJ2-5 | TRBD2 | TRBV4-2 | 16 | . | CASSRGTSGFQETQYF | TGTGCCAGCAGCCGTGGGACTAGCGGATTTCAAGAGACCCAGTACTTC
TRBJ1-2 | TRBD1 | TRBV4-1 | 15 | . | CASSQGDRVTYGYTF | TGCGCCAGCAGCCAAGGGGACAGGGTGACCTATGGCTACACCTTC
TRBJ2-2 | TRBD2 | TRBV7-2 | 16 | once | CASSLGLAGGRGELFF | TGTGCCAGCAGCTTAGGTCTAGCGGGAGGAAGAGGGGAGCTGTTTTTT